This is a list of T cell receptor beta chains from one sample in a study of CD8+ T cells in alopecia areata. Some clones are missing from TCRdb's copy, which holds only in-frame ones; the method was immunoSEQ multiplex PCR. In the table there are about 270,000 clones, about three fifths of which are singletons. The material sequenced was CD4+ T cells sorted from blood, taken around week 53, from a patient treated with tofacitinib. The receptors shown here come from a human donor with alopecia areata. Each CDR3 is given with its conserved first and last residue. Fields, in order: V gene, CDR3 protein.

V: TRBV5-6; CDR3: CASSGSRGDTQYF
V: TRBV2; CDR3: CASNGRGGETQYF
V: TRBV29-1; CDR3: CSVDYRGGYEQFF
V: TRBV18; CDR3: CASSPQGDTQYF
V: TRBV6-5; CDR3: CASSRGGGSLRGYTF
V: TRBV4-2; CDR3: CASSQVVQGAYNEQFF
V: TRBV10-2; CDR3: CASSDPDRGLRYSNQPQHF
V: TRBV25-1; CDR3: CASKAIGVSVYEQYF
V: TRBV5-4; CDR3: CASSWTGSYNSPLHF
V: TRBV5-1; CDR3: CASSLGLATEAFF
V: TRBV30; CDR3: CAWSTAGRSNYGYTF
V: TRBV25-1; CDR3: CASRGLHSPLHF
V: TRBV4-1; CDR3: CASSQERTLGEQYF
V: TRBV7-2; CDR3: CASTTGPTPQETQYF
V: TRBV18; CDR3: CASSPSNTEAFF
V: TRBV10-3; CDR3: CAIEQGNYGYTF